This TCR beta chain was captured by sequencing in a study of T-cell memory formation after mild COVID-19. Comments on this clonotype: Its cognate antigen is unknown.

With constant-segment primers, 5'RACE yielded cDNA libraries of TCR alpha and TCR beta that carried sample barcodes and UMIs. TCRdb analysed the 5' RACE reads with MiXCR anew, one entry per CDR3 protein. The sample comprises a few hundred thousand distinct CDR3 sequences, around 16% of which are singletons, and about 23% rests with the top ten. The V and J ends lost 1 base and 4 bases, in that order; junction bases with no gene match: 11. CDR1 and CDR2 from the germline V gene are MNHEY and SVGEGT. CDR3 length equals 17 residues. Study-wide findings and caveats: CD8+ contracting clones occupied EMRA, while CD4+ ones occupied mainly CM and EM. Pre-infection memory already had some responding clones, implying cross-reactive memory joined. Whether second-wave clones peaking at day 37 were SARS-CoV-2 specific went unconfirmed.

The sequence came from a man between 18 and 29 years old who had mild COVID-19 (a few samples of this study predate the infection). Cell type and time point are not known. Sequencing was done on a sample of PBMCs or a T cell subset sorted from them (not recorded which). This chain uses TRBV6-2 or TRBV6-3 with TRBJ1-1; 8 nucleotides match TRBD1. The CDR3: CASSYFGQGAWVTEAFF. The CDR3 nucleotides are TGTGCCAGCAGTTACTTTGGGCAGGGGGCCTGGGTCACTGAAGCTTTCTTT.